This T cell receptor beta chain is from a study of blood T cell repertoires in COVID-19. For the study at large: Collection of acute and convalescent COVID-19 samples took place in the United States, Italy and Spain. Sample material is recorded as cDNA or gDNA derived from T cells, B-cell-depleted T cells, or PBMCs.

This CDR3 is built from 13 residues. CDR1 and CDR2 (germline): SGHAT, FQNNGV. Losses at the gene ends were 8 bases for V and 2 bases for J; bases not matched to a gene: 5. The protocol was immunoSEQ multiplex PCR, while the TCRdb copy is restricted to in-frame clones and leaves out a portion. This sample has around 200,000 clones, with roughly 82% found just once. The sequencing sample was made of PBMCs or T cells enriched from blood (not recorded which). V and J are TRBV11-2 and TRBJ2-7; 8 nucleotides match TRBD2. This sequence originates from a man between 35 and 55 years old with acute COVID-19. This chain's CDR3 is CASRTSGPYEQYF. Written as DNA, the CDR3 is TGTGCCAGCCGAACTAGCGGACCCTACGAGCAGTACTTC.